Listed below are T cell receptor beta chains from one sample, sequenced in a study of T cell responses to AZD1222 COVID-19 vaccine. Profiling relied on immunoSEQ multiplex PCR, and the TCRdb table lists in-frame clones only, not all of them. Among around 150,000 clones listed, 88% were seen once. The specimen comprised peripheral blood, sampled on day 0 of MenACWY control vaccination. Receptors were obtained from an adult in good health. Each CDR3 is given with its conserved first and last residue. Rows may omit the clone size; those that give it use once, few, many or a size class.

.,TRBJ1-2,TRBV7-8,CASSLWDGGYGYTF
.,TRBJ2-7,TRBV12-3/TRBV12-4,CASSWEGLPPHF
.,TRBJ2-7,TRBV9,CASSPLIDVSYEQYF
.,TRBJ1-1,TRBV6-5,CASARQGSGTEAFF
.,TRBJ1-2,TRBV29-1,CSVVQGPGYGYTF
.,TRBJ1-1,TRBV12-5,CASGLALTGTGNTEAFF
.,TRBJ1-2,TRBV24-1,CATSDGDRNYGYTF
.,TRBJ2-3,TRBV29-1,CSVTGRLRTDTQYF
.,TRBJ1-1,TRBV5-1,CASSFPTGGNTEAFF
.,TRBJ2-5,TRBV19,CASRPGTSGWQETQYF
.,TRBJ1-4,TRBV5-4,CASSPRPAAGNEKLFF
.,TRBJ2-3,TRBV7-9,CASSPRGPDTQYF
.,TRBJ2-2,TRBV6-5,CASGRRVTGELFF
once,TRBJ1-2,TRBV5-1,CASSQGTSRANYGYTF
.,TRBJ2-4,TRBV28,CASSLLAGAGKNIQYF
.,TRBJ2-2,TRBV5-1,CASIRSDRNTGELFF
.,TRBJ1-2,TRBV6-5,CASRGGGARASYTF
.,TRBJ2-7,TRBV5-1,CASSPRLSSYEQYF
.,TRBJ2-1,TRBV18,CASSPSANNEQFF
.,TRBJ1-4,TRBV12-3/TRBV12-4,CASSLTDTSVFF
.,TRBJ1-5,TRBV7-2,CASSLEQGFGQPQHF
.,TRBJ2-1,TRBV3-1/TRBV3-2,CASSPRRAQGEQFF
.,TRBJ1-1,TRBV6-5,CASNYRTGETEAFF
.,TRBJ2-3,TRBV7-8,CASSPSGKTDTQYF